These T cell receptor beta chains were read from a single sample in a study of T cells in Graves' hyperthyroidism and ophthalmopathy. TCRdb reprocessed the multiplex PCR reads with MiXCR, giving one entry per CDR3 protein. Among more than 350,000 distinct CDR3 sequences, 13% to 15% were seen once, and the ten largest hold approximately 19%. Sequencing was carried out using blood. The receptors derive from a woman aged 60-70 years with Graves' ophthalmopathy. CDR3s include the opening cysteine and the closing phenylalanine or tryptophan. The D gene is left open where the match is weak. Clone size is given for some rows only: seen once, a few or many times, or a class if the clone is expanded.

D gene	clone size	V gene	J gene	CDR3 DNA	CDR3 protein
TRBD1	-	TRBV11-1	TRBJ1-1	TGTGCCAGCAGCTTTAACGACAGGGGAACTGAAGCTTTCTTT	CASSFNDRGTEAFF
TRBD2	many	TRBV2	TRBJ2-5	TGTGCCAGCAGTCTCGGTATAGCGGGAGGGGAGACCCAGTACTTC	CASSLGIAGGETQYF
-	many	TRBV3-1	TRBJ2-5	TGTGCCAGCAGCCAAGATTTTGGGCGGGACCGACAAGAGACCCAGTACTTC	CASSQDFGRDRQETQYF
TRBD2	many	TRBV24-1	TRBJ2-3	TGTGCCACCAGTGGTCGGGAGGAGGTAACAGATACGCAGTATTTT	CATSGREEVTDTQYF
-	few	TRBV7-3	TRBJ1-5	TGTGCCAGCAGCTTCGCACCCAATCAGCCCCAGCATTTT	CASSFAPNQPQHF
-	many	TRBV27	TRBJ2-5	TGTGCCAGCAGTTTACGTTGGGTCGGGGGAATAGAGACCCAGTACTTC	CASSLRWVGGIETQYF
TRBD2	many	TRBV5-6	TRBJ2-5	TGTGCCAGCAGCTTGATTATAGGACTAGCGGGAGGCGGAGAGACCCAGTACTTC	CASSLIIGLAGGGETQYF
TRBD1	-	TRBV5-1	TRBJ1-5	TGCGCCTGCAGCCCCGAGGGGGCGTGGGATCAGCCCCAGCATTTT	CACSPEGAWDQPQHF
TRBD2	-	TRBV19	TRBJ2-3	TGTGCCAGTAGTTTCACTGGCGGGAGTAGCACAGATACGCAGTATTTT	CASSFTGGSSTDTQYF
TRBD1	many	TRBV18	TRBJ1-2	TGTGCCAGCTCACCACCGAATACCCAGGGGGCTGGCTACACCTTC	CASSPPNTQGAGYTF
-	many	TRBV7-9	TRBJ2-3	TGTGCCAGCATCCAGCGGCGGGGAGGCACAGATACGCAGTATTTT	CASIQRRGGTDTQYF
-	-	TRBV28	TRBJ2-4	TGTGCCAGCAGTTTAGCGGAAGGTACCAAAGACATTCAGTACTTC	CASSLAEGTKDIQYF
-	many	TRBV12-3/TRBV12-4	TRBJ2-5	TGTGCCAGCAGCATACAGAATTGGGGAGAGACCCAGTACTTC	CASSIQNWGETQYF
TRBD2	few	TRBV7-9	TRBJ2-7	TGTGCCAGCAGCCGCGGACTAGCGGCTTTCGGTGAGCAGTACTTC	CASSRGLAAFGEQYF
-	many	TRBV19	TRBJ1-2	TGTGCCAGTAGTCCCTCTGGGACACCTGTTGATGGCTACACCTTC	CASSPSGTPVDGYTF
-	many	TRBV11-2	TRBJ2-7	TGTGCCAGCAGCCGTAGCGGGACAGGGACCTACGAGCAGTACTTC	CASSRSGTGTYEQYF
TRBD1	-	TRBV5-6	TRBJ2-4	TGTGCCAGCAGCTTGGGACAGGGGGCCGTCAAAAACATTCAGTACTTC	CASSLGQGAVKNIQYF
TRBD1	few	TRBV6-1	TRBJ2-1	TGTGCCAGCAAACAACTGTCGGGGCAGGGGGCAGGGAATGAGCAGTTCTTC	CASKQLSGQGAGNEQFF
-	few	TRBV20-1	TRBJ2-3	TGCAGTGCTAGGGCAACTGGGAGGGATACGCAGTATTTT	CSARATGRDTQYF
TRBD2	many	TRBV7-3	TRBJ2-3	TGTGCCAGCAGCTTAGGGACTAGCGGGAGTGATACGCAGTATTTT	CASSLGTSGSDTQYF
-	many	TRBV4-2	TRBJ2-1	TGTGCCAGCAGCCAAGATAAGCGGGCGGACAATGAGCAGTTCTTC	CASSQDKRADNEQFF
TRBD2	few	TRBV19	TRBJ2-1	TGTGCCAGTAGTATAGCCAGGACTAGTAACAATGAGCAGTTCTTC	CASSIARTSNNEQFF
-	few	TRBV4-1	TRBJ2-1	TGCGCCAGCAGCCAAGGGCTAGCCTATAGATCCTACAATGAGCAGTTCTTC	CASSQGLAYRSYNEQFF
TRBD2	many	TRBV3-1	TRBJ2-7	TGTGCCAGCAGCCAGGCTAGCGGATTCTACGAGCAGTACTTC	CASSQASGFYEQYF
-	few	TRBV9	TRBJ2-2	TGTGCCAGCAGCGTAAGGTACGGGGAGCTGTTTTTT	CASSVRYGELFF
-	-	TRBV6-6	TRBJ1-3	TGTGCCAGCACGATCGAGGCAGGGTCTGGAAACACCATATATTTT	CASTIEAGSGNTIYF
TRBD1	-	TRBV6-1	TRBJ1-1	TGTGCCAGCAGTTTGGACAGGGGAATCGATGGCACTGAAGCTTTCTTT	CASSLDRGIDGTEAFF
-	many	TRBV4-1	TRBJ1-1	TGCGCCAGCAGCCAGGGAGGGGGTTACGGCACTGAAGCTTTCTTT	CASSQGGGYGTEAFF
-	-	TRBV7-3	TRBJ2-3	TGTGCCAGCAGTCTACAGGGTACGGGCACAGATACGCAGTATTTT	CASSLQGTGTDTQYF
-	few	TRBV6-1	TRBJ2-1	TGTGCCAGCAGTGAAGCGCTTCGGGGGACCTACAATGAGCAGTTCTTC	CASSEALRGTYNEQFF
-	many	TRBV28	TRBJ1-2	TGTGCCAGCTCGTCCCCCGCCTATGGCTACACCTTC	CASSSPAYGYTF
-	many	TRBV7-9	TRBJ2-5	TGTGCCAGCAGCCCCCAGATAAGTGGGAGGAGGCAAGAGACCCAGTACTTC	CASSPQISGRRQETQYF
-	many	TRBV28	TRBJ2-7	TGTGCCAGCAGTTTTCCCGGACAGTCCTACGAGCAGTACTTC	CASSFPGQSYEQYF
TRBD2	-	TRBV5-4	TRBJ2-1	TGTGCCAGCAGCGCGACTAGCGGGGTTGGGGGTGAGCAGTTCTTC	CASSATSGVGGEQFF
-	-	TRBV29-1	TRBJ2-1	TGCAGCATGGGTTTAGGGCCAGCTGGGGAGCAGTTCTTC	CSMGLGPAGEQFF
-	few	TRBV20-1	TRBJ2-3	TGCAGTGCCTCAAAGGGGAGCTCCGGGATCGGAACAGATACGCAGTATTTT	CSASKGSSGIGTDTQYF
-	many	TRBV12-3/TRBV12-4	TRBJ2-2	TGTGCCAGCGGTCCGAGGGGGGCCGGCGGGGAGCTGTTTTTT	CASGPRGAGGELFF
-	-	TRBV19	TRBJ1-5	TGTGCCAGTAGTATAGACGCAGGGGTGGATCAGCCCCAGCATTTT	CASSIDAGVDQPQHF
-	-	TRBV27	TRBJ2-5	TGTGCCTTCACAGAGACCCAGTACTTC	CAFTETQYF
TRBD2	-	TRBV15	TRBJ2-1	TGTGCCACCAGCGGACTAGCGGGAAACTACAATGAGCAGTTCTTC	CATSGLAGNYNEQFF
-	many	TRBV20-1	TRBJ2-7	TGCAGTGCTAGAGGAATACTCAGGGGTTTCGAGCAGTACTTC	CSARGILRGFEQYF
TRBD2	few	TRBV9	TRBJ2-1	TGTGCCAGCAGCGCGACTAGCGATCATGAGCAGTTCTTC	CASSATSDHEQFF
-	few	TRBV4-1	TRBJ2-3	TGCGCCAGCAGCCAAGGGGGGGCATCTCTTGGTACGCAGTATTTT	CASSQGGASLGTQYF
-	-	TRBV4-1	TRBJ1-6	TGCGCCAGCAGCTCCTCGACAGGAGGTAATTCACCCCTCCACTTT	CASSSSTGGNSPLHF
-	few	TRBV10-3	TRBJ2-1	TGTGCCATCAGTGATGCTGAAGACAATGAGCAGTTCTTC	CAISDAEDNEQFF
-	many	TRBV30	TRBJ2-1	TGTGCCTGGAGTCAATATAGCGGCAATGAGCAGTTCTTC	CAWSQYSGNEQFF
-	few	TRBV28	TRBJ2-5	TGTGCCAGCAGCCCGCCCTTCGCGGGGGCCGTGCGGAAGACCCAGTACTTC	CASSPPFAGAVRKTQYF
-	few	TRBV30	TRBJ2-7	TGTGCCTGGAGTGAAGGGGATTGGGAGCAGTACTTC	CAWSEGDWEQYF
-	-	TRBV19	TRBJ1-5	TGTGCCAGTAGTGAGGAAGGGGAGGGGAGCAATCAGCCCCAGCATTTT	CASSEEGEGSNQPQHF
-	medium-sized	TRBV29-1	TRBJ2-3	TGCAGCGTTGTGCCCACAACTAGCACTACATATACGCAGTATTTT	CSVVPTTSTTYTQYF